This TCR beta chain was sequenced in a study of a mutant IDH1 vaccine in newly diagnosed glioma. The overall study: Vaccination began 4-6 weeks post radiotherapy alone, or with temozolomide cycles. Most had both radiotherapy and temozolomide beforehand; others had only one.

Trimming stripped 4 bases from V and 4 bases from J, with 10 bases between. The CDR3 spans 12 residues. Germline values: CDR1 SQVTM, CDR2 ANQGSEA. The assay was immunoSEQ multiplex PCR, and TCRdb's table has in-frame clones only and misses some. The table lists about 21,000 clones, about nine tenths of them singletons. For this clone: Its antigen is unidentified.

Time point reported: week 11, during vaccination. It was 300 ug of mutant IDH1 20-mer peptide that made up each vaccine dose, given with topical imiquimod. The rearrangement uses TRBV29-1 and TRBJ1-1; D is perhaps TRBD1 (5 bases). The receptor comes from a woman in her 40s with glioma. Sample: PBMCs, taken from a glioma patient whose treatment included an IDH1 peptide vaccine. The CDR3 spells CSVVGVGTEAFF. CDR3 coding DNA: TGCAGCGTTGTAGGGGTGGGCACTGAAGCTTTCTTT.